This T cell receptor (beta chain) was retrieved from a study of vaccination effects on CD4 cells after COVID-19. Study in general: Post-vaccine draws lagged the second dose by a median of 72 days.

Sequencing followed a ViraFEST assay step that expanded antigen-specific CD4+ T cells with viral peptide pools. Cultured cells yielded isolated CD4+ T cells after 10 days. As their vaccination, participants received two doses of either BNT162b2 or mRNA-1273. Vaccine recipients lacked prior SARS-CoV-2 infection and had negative nucleocapsid antibodies. Cultivation was performed at 1.5 million to 2.5 million PBMC per well with 8 to 10 IU/ml IL-2 and 9.5 to 10 ug/ml peptides added. Notes on the study in general: Cross-reactivity toward common cold coronaviruses was confined to only 1 of 255 vaccine-induced clones in healthy vaccinees.

The CDR3 consists of 15 residues. Per the germline V gene, CDR1 is SGHVS and CDR2 is FQNEAQ. Losses at the gene ends were 3 bases for V and 12 bases for J; bases not matched to a gene: 10. In the case of this clone: The antigen is not known.

Data came from immunoSEQ multiplex PCR; TCRdb stores just in-frame clones and leaves some out. The table shows approximately 28,000 clones, with more than 65% occurring only once. Specimen: CD4+ T cells from PBMCs cultured with HCoV-229E spike peptides, collected after COVID-19 vaccination. This TCR was recovered from a human donor who received a COVID-19 vaccine. The gene calls are TRBV7-8 and TRBJ2-5, with 13 nucleotides matching TRBD2. CDR3 nucleotide sequence: TGTGCCAGCAGCTTCGAAACCGGGACTAGCGGGACGGAGTACTTC. It translates to CASSFETGTSGTEYF.